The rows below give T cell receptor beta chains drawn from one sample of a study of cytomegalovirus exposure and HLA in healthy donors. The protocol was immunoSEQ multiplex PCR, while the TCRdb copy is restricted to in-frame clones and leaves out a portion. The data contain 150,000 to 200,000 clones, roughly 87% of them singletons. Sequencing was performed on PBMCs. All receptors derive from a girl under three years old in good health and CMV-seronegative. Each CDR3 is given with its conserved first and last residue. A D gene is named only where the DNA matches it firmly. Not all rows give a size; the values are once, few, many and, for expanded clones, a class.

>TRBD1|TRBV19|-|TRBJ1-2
TGTGCCAGTAGTCTAGGGACAGCTGGCTACACCTTC
CASSLGTAGYTF
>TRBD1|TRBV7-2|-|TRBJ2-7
TGTGCCAGCAGCTTAACCGGGACAGGGGGCTACGAGCAGTACTTC
CASSLTGTGGYEQYF
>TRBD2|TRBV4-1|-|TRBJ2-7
TGCGCCAGCAGCCACCATCAACCCCGACTAGCAAATTACTACGAGCAGTACTTC
CASSHHQPRLANYYEQYF
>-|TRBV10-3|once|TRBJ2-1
TGTGCCATCACCGGAGGTCAGAATGAGCAGTTCTTC
CAITGGQNEQFF
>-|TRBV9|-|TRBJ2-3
TGTGCCAGCAGCCCCCGACAGGATCACACAGATACGCAGTATTTT
CASSPRQDHTDTQYF
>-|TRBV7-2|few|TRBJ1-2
TGTGCCAGCAGCTTATTTGACATCGCGAACTATGGCTACACCTTC
CASSLFDIANYGYTF
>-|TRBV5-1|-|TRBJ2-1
TGCGCCAGCAGCTTGGGAGCGGGCACCACTCCTACAATCGATGAGCAGTTCTTC
CASSLGAGTTPTIDEQFF
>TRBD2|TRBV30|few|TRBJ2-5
TGTGCCTGGAGTGTCGCGGGGGGGTTTGTAACCCAGTACTTC
CAWSVAGGFVTQYF
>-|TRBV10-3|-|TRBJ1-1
TGTGCCATCAGTGAGTCGACGGGGAACACTGAAGCTTTCTTT
CAISESTGNTEAFF
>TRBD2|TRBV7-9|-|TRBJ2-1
TGTGCCAGCAGCCCGGGACTAGCGACCAATGAGCAGTTCTTC
CASSPGLATNEQFF
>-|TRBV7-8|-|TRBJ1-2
TGTGCCAGCAGCCCTAATATTAACTATGGCTACACCTTC
CASSPNINYGYTF
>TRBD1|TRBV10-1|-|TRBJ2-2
TGCGCCAGCAGCCGCGACAGGGGGCTAGGGACCGGGGAGCTGTTTTTT
CASSRDRGLGTGELFF
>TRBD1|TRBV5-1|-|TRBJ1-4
TGCGCCAGCAGCAGAACGGACAGGACGGATGAAAAACTGTTTTTT
CASSRTDRTDEKLFF
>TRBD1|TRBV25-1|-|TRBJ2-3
TGTGCCAGCAGTCAGGGACAGGGTGCAGATACGCAGTATTTT
CASSQGQGADTQYF
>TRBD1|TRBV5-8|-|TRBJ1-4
TGTGCCAGCAGCTTAGGGACAGGGGAAGAAAAACTGTTTTTT
CASSLGTGEEKLFF
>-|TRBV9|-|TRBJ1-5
TGTGCCAGCAGCCCTACAGGGAGCAATCAGCCCCAGCATTTT
CASSPTGSNQPQHF
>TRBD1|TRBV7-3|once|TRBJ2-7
TGTGCCAGCAGCCTAGGGACAGAGCGCCCTTACGAGCAGTACTTC
CASSLGTERPYEQYF
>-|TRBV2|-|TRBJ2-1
TGTGCCAGCAGAGGTCCGGGGAATGAGCAGTTCTTC
CASRGPGNEQFF
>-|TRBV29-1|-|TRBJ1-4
TGCAGCGTTTCAGGGAGGGCAAATGAAAAACTGTTTTTT
CSVSGRANEKLFF
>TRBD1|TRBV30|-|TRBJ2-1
TGTGCCTGGAGGCTCCTTGGACAGGGAAAGGAGTACAATGAGCAGTTCTTC
CAWRLLGQGKEYNEQFF
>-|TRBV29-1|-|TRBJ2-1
TGCAGCGTGGGGGAAATGGTGGGACAAAGTATCTTC
CSVGEMVGQSIF
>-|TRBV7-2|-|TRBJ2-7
TGTGCCAGCAGCCAAACCGGGAACCCGCTCTCCTACGAGCAGTACTTC
CASSQTGNPLSYEQYF